This T cell receptor beta chain was captured by sequencing in a study of breast tumors, draining lymph nodes, adjacent tissues. TCRdb processed the multiplex PCR reads anew with MiXCR; each CDR3 protein has one entry. The sample has approximately 210,000 distinct CDR3 sequences, under 40% seen once. The lymph nodes were axillary draining lymph nodes from breast cancer patients. Germline V gives CDR1 SGHVS, CDR2 FQNEAQ. This CDR3 is built from 15 residues. Comment on this clonotype: Being one base from a much bigger clone, this may be a read error.

The chain combines TRBV7-8 with TRBJ2-5, with 11 bases matching TRBD2. This TCR was sampled from a female donor with breast cancer. Some clones in this sample may be carry-over from other donors' samples. What was sequenced was axillary lymph node tissue. CDR3 nucleotide sequence: TGTGCCAGCAGTAATAGCGGGAGGGACCAAGAGACCCAGCACTTC. Translation gives CASSNSGRDQETQHF.